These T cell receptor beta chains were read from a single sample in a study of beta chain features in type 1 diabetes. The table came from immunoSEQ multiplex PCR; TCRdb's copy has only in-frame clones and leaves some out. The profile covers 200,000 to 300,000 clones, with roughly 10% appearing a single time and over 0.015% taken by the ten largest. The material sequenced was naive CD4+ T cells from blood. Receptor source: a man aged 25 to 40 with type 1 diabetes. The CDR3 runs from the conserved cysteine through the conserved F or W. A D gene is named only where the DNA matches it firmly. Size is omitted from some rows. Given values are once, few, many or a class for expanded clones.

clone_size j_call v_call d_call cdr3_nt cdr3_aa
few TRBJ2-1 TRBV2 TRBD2 TGTGCCAGCAGAGGACTAGGCCGCAATGAGCAGTTCTTC CASRGLGRNEQFF
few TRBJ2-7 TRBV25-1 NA TGTGCCAGCAGTGGAACAGGCGCTGTCAAGCAGTACTTC CASSGTGAVKQYF
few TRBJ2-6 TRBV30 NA TGTGCCTGGAGTTCCCCATCCGCAGGGACTCACCACTTCACTGGGGCCAACGTCCTGACTTTC CAWSSPSAGTHHFTGANVLTF
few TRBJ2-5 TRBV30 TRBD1 TGTGCCTGGAGCGCGGACAGGGTGGGCGAGACCCAGTACTTC CAWSADRVGETQYF
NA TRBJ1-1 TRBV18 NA TGTGCCAGCTCAGCTACAGGGTTGACTGAAGCTTTCTTT CASSATGLTEAFF
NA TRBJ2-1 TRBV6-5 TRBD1 TGTGCCAGCAGCCAGGACAGGGGAGCCTACAATGAGCAGTTCTTC CASSQDRGAYNEQFF
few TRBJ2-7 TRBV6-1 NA TGTGCCAGCAGTGAAGCGGGGCGTTACGAGCAGTACTTC CASSEAGRYEQYF
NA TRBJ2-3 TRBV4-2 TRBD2 TGTGCCAGCAGCCCAAGTGGGGAGGGGACCACAGATACGCAGTATTTT CASSPSGEGTTDTQYF
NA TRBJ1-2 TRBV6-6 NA TGTGCCAGCAGTTACTCACAGCTCCGGGAAGCTGGCTACACCTTC CASSYSQLREAGYTF
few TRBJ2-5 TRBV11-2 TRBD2 TGTGCCAGCAGCCTTGGACTAGCGGGGGGTGTGGAGACCCAGTACTTC CASSLGLAGGVETQYF
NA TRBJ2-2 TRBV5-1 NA TGCGCCAGCAAGGGGTACACCGGGGAGCTGTTTTTT CASKGYTGELFF
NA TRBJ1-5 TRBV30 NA TGTGCCTGGAGTGCCACTCTCGGTGGGCCCCAGCATTTT CAWSATLGGPQHF
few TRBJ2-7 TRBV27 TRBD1 TGTGCCAGCAGTTTAACGGTTGGACAGGCGGCCTACGAGCAGTACTTC CASSLTVGQAAYEQYF
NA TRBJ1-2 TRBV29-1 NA TGCAGCGTACAGGTGACGGTGTCAGGCGGAGTCAGGGTTGGCTACACCTTC CSVQVTVSGGVRVGYTF
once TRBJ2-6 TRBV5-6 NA TGTGCCAGCAGCGGGGGGGCAGAGCCGTACTCTGGGGCCAACGTCCTGACTTTC CASSGGAEPYSGANVLTF
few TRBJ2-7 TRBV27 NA TGTGCCAGCAGTCGAAGGAGGCAGGCGGTATCCTACGAGCAGTACTTC CASSRRRQAVSYEQYF
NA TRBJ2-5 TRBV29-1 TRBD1 TGCAGCGTGGACAGGGCGGGAGAGACCCAGTACTTC CSVDRAGETQYF
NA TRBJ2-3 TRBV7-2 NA TGTGCCAGCAGCCGACAGCCGACAGATACGCAGTATTTT CASSRQPTDTQYF